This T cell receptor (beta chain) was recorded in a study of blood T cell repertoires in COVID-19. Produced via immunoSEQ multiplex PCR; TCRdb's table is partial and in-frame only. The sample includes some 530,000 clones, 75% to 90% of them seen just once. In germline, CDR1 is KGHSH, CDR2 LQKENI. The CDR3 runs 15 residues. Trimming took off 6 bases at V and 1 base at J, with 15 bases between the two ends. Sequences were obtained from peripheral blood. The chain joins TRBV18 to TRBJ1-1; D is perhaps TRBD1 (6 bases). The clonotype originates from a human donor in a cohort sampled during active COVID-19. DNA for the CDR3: TGTGCCAGCTCTCCCTCAACGGGACAGAACACTGAAGCTTTCTTT. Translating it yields CASSPSTGQNTEAFF.